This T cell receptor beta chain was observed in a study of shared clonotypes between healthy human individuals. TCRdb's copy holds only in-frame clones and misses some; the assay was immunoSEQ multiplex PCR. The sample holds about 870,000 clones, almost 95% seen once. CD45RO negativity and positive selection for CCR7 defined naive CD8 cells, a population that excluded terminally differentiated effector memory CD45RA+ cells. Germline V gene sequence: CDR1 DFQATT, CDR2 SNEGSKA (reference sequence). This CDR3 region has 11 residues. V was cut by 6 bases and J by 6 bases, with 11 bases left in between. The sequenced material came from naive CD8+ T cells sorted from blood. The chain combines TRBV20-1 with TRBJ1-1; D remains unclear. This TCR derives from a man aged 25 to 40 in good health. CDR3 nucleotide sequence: TGCAGTGCCCCTACGGAGGCTGAAGCTTTCTTT. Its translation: CSAPTEAEAFF.